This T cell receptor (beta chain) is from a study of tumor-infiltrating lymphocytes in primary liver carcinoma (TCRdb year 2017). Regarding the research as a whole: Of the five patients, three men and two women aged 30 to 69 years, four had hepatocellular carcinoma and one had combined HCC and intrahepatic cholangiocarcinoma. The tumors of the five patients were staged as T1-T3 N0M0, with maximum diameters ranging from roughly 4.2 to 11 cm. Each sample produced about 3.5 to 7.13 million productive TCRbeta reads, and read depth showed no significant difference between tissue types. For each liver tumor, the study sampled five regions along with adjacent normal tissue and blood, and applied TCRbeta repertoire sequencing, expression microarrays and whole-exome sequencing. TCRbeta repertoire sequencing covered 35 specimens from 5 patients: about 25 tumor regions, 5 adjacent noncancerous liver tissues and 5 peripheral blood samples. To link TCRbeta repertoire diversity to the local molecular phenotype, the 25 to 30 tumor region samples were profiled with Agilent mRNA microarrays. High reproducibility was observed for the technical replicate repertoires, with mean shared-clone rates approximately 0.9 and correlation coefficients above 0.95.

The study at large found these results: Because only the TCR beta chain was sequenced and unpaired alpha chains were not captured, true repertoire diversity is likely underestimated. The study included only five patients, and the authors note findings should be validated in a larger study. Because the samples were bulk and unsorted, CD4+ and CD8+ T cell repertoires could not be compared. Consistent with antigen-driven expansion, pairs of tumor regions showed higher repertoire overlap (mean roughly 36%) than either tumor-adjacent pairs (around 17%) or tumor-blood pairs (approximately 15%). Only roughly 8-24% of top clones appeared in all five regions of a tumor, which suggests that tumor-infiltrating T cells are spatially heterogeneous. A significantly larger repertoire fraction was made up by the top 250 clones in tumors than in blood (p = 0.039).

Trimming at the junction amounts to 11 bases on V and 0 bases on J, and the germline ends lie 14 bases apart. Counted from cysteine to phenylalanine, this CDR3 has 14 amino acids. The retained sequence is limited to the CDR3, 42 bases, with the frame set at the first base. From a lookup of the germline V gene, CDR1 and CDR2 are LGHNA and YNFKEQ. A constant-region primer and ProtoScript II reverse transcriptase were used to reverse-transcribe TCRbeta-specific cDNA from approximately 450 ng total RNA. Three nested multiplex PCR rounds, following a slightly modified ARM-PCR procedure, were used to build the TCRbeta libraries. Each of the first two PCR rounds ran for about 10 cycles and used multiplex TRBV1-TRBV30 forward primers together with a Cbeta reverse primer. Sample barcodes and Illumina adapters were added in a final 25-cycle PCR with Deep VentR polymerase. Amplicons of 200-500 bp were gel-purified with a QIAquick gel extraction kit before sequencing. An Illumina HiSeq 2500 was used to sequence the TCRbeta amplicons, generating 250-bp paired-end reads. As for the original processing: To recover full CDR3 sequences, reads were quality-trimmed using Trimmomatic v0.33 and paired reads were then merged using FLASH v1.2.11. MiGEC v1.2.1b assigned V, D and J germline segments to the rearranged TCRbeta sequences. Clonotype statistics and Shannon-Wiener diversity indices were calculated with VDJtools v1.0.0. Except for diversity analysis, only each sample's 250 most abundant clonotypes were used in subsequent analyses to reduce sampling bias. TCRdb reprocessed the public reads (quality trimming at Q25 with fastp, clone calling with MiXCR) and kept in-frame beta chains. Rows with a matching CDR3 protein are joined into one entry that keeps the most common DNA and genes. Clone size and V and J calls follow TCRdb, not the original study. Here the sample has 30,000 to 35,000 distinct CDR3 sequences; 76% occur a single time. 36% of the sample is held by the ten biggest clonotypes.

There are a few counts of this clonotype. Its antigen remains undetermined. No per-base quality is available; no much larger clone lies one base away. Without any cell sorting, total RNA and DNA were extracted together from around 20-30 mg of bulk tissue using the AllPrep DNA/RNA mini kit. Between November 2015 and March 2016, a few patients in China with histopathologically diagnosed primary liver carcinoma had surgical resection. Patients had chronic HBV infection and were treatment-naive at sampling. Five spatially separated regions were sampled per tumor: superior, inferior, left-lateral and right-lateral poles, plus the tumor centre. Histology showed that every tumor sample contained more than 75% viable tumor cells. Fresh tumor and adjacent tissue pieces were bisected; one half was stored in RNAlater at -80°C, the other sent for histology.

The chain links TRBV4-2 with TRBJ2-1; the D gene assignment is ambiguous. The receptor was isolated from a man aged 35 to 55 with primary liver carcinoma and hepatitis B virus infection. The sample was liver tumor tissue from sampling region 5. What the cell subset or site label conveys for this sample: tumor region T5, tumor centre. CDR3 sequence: CACNGRSSYNEQFF. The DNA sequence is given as TGTGCCTGCAACGGTAGGAGCTCCTACAATGAGCAGTTCTTC.